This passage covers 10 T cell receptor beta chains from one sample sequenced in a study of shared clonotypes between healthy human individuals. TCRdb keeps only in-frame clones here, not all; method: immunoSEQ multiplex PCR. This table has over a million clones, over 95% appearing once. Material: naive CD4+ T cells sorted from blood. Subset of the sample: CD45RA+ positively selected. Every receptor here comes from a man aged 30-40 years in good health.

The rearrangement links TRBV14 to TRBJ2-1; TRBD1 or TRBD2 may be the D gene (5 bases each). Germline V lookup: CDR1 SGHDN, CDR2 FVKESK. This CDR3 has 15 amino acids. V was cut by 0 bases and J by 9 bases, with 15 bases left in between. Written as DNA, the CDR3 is TGTGCCAGCAGCCAAGACAGAGGGGACCGGGGTGAGCAGTTCTTC. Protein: CASSQDRGDRGEQFF.

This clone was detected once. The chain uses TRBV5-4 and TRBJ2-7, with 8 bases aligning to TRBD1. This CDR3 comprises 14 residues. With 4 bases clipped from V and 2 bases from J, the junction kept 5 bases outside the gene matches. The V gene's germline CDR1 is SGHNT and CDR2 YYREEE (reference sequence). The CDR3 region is CASSPTGEAYEQYF. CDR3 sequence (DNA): TGTGCCAGCAGCCCGACAGGGGAGGCCTACGAGCAGTACTTC.

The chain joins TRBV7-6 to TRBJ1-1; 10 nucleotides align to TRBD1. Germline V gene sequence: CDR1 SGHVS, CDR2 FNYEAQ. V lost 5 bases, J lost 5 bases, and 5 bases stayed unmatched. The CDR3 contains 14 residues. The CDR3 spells CASSLTGGETEAFF. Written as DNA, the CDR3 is TGTGCCAGCAGCCTGACAGGGGGCGAGACTGAAGCTTTCTTT.

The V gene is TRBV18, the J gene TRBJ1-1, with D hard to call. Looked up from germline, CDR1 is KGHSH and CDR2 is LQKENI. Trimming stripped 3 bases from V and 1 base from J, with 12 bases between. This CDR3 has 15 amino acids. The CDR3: CASSPNTGSNTEAFF. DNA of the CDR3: TGTGCCAGCTCACCTAATACGGGCTCGAACACTGAAGCTTTCTTT.

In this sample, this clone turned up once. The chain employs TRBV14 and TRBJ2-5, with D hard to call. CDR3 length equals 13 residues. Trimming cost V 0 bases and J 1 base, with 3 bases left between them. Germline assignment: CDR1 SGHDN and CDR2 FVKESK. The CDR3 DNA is TGTGCCAGCAGCCAAGACCCCCAAGAGACCCAGTACTTC. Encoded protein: CASSQDPQETQYF.

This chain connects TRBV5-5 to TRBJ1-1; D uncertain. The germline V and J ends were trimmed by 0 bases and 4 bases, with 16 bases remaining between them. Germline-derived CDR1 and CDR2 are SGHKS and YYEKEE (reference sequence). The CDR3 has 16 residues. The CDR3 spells CASSLGRPSGGTEAFF. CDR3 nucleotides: TGTGCCAGCAGCTTGGGACGACCTAGTGGAGGCACTGAAGCTTTCTTT.

In DNA, the CDR3 is TGTGCCAGCAGGCTACAGAACCTCTATGGCTACACCTTC. Its protein product is CASRLQNLYGYTF. V usage is TRBV28 and J usage is TRBJ1-2, with unresolved D. CDR3 size: 13 residues. Per the germline V gene, CDR1 is MDHEN and CDR2 is SYDVKM. Trimming took off 6 bases at V and 4 bases at J, with 12 bases between the two ends.

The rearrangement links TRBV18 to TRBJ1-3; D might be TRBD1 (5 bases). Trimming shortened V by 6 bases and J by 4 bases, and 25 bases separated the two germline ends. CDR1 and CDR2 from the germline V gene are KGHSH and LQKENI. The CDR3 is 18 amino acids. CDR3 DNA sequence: TGTGCCAGCTCGCTCCTGGCCCTCGGGACGGTGCGGGGAAACACCATATATTTT. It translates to CASSLLALGTVRGNTIYF.

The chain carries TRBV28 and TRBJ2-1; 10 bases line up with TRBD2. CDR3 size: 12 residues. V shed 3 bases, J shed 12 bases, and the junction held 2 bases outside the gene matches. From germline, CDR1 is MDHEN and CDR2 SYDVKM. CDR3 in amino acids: CASSFSGRSQFF. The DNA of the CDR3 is TGTGCCAGCAGTTTTAGCGGGAGGTCGCAGTTCTTC.

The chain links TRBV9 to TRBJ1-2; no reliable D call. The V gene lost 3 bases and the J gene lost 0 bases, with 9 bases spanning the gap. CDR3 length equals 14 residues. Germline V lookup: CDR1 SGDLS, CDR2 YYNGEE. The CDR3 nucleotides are TGTGCCAGCAGCGGGGGAAGAGCTAACTATGGCTACACCTTC. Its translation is CASSGGRANYGYTF.